This section outlines one T cell receptor beta chain sequence together with its context. Its antigen is not known. Using its own MiXCR run on the 5' RACE reads, TCRdb lists one record per CDR3 protein. The table lists around 690,000 distinct CDR3 sequences, around 21% of them singletons. This sample was included in a study of identical twins. Regarding the study as a whole: Models underestimated out-of-frame TCR alpha sharing in monozygotic twins. Twins shared beta out-of-frame sequences in excess, but this excess was weaker.

Germline-derived CDR1 and CDR2 are MNHEY and SMNVEV (reference sequence). V lost 5 bases, J lost 6 bases, and 5 bases stayed unmatched. There are 14 residues in the CDR3. This sample also appeared in a second study, on T cells expressing NK-cell markers. That paper states: CD8+ T cells in over five donors included dominant NKG2C+ clonotypes at about 1.0-7.5%.

The source material was PBMCs. The chain recombines TRBV27 with TRBJ2-7; 12 bases line up with TRBD2. This clonotype was sampled from a woman between 18 and 30 years old in good health. CDR3 protein: CASSLGLAGREQYF. The CDR3 DNA is TGTGCCAGCAGTCTAGGACTAGCGGGACGCGAGCAGTACTTC.